The following is a TCR beta chain sequence with its context. RNA extraction and reverse transcription yielded cDNA as sequencing template. Sequenced by immunoSEQ multiplex PCR; TCRdb stores in-frame clones only, minus some. The sample contains about 15,000 clones, 45% to 65% of which appear only once. Trimming left V 4 bases short and J 4 bases short, with 11 bases between. CDR1 is SGHKS, CDR2 YYEKEE, per germline (reference sequence). There are 13 residues in the CDR3. This specimen comes from a study of CD8+ T cells in alopecia areata. Alopecia areata patients provided lesional scalp punch biopsies and peripheral blood.

This chain links TRBV5-5 with TRBJ2-5; perhaps TRBD1 as D (5 bases). This TCR was sampled from a human donor with alopecia areata. Sequenced sample: skin. The CDR3: CASSPTQGETQYF. The CDR3, as DNA: TGTGCCAGCAGCCCGACCCAGGGAGAGACCCAGTACTTC.